This T cell receptor beta chain stems from a study of cytomegalovirus exposure and HLA in healthy donors. Study outcomes and limitations: In vitro confirmation showed a few CMV-associated chains to be CMV antigen specific. Researchers counted 180 or so TCR beta chains as cytomegalovirus-associated.

Concerning this clone: Its antigen is unidentified.

Method: immunoSEQ multiplex PCR; TCRdb's copy keeps in-frame clones and lacks some. The sample has approximately 97,000 clones, approximately 93% seen once. The donors belonged to the roughly 110-subject validation cohort, separate from the 666-subject first cohort. The CDR3 runs to 14 residues. CDR1 and CDR2 (germline): MNHEY, SVGAGI. V was cut by 6 bases and J by 5 bases, with 16 bases left in between. The receptor was derived from a woman in her thirties in good health and CMV-seropositive. This sequence joins TRBV6-5 and TRBJ2-5; D may be TRBD1 (5 bases). The sample was PBMCs. The CDR3 loop is CASRTSGSHETQYF. CDR3 DNA: TGTGCCAGCAGGACCTCAGGGTCACATGAGACCCAGTACTTC.